This paragraph reports one T cell receptor beta chain. Its target is unknown. Germline and junction disagree at one end, which may indicate a read error. The template was RNA from unsorted bulk tissue. Distant lung tissue was collected more than 3 cm away from the tumor edge. The library came from three nested PCR rounds adapted from ARM-PCR protocols. TCRdb passed the multiplex PCR reads through MiXCR, listing each CDR3 protein once. The sample contains 60,000 to 80,000 distinct CDR3 sequences, 55% to 70% of which appear only once. This specimen comes from a study of tumor and adjacent non-tumor tissue in lung cancer. Study in general: Each sample yielded approximately 4.2 million productive TCRbeta reads on average. Findings and caveats of the study: Higher tumor TCR diversity was associated with shorter survival.

The CDR3 length is 14 residues. Germline lookup yields CDR1 SEHNR and CDR2 FQNEAQ (reference sequence). The TCR comes from a woman aged 45 to 65 with non-small cell lung cancer. The V call is TRBV7-9, the J call TRBJ2-7, with TRBD2 matching 7 bases. Sequenced sample: distant non-tumor lung tissue. In DNA, the CDR3 is TGTGCCAGCAGCTTAGCGGGAGGGCCCAACGAGCAGAACTTC. Amino acids: CASSLAGGPNEQNF.